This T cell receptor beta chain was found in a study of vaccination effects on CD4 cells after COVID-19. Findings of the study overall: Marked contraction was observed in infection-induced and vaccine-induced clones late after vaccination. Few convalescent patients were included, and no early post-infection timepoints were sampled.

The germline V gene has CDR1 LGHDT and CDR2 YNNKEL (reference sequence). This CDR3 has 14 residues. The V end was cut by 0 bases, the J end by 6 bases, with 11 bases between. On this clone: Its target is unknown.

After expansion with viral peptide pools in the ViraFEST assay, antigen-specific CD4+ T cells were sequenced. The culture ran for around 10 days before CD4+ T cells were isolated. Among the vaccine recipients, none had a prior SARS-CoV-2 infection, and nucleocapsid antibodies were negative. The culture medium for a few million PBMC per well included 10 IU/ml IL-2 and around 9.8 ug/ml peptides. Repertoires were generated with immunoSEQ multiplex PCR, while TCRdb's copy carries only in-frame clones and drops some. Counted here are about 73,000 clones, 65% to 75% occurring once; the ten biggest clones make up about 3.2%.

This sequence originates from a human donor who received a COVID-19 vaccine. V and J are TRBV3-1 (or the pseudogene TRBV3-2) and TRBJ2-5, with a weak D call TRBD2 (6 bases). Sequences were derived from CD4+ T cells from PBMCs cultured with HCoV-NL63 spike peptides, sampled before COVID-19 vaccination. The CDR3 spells CASSQEAGRQTQYF. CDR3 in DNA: TGTGCCAGCAGCCAAGAGGCAGGGAGGCAGACCCAGTACTTC.